A selection of T cell receptor beta chains follows, all from one sample in a study of blood T cell repertoires in COVID-19. Data came from immunoSEQ multiplex PCR; TCRdb stores just in-frame clones and leaves some out. The sample lists 200,000 to 300,000 clones, less than 90% occurring once. The sample consisted of peripheral blood. These receptors all come from a man in his fifties or sixties with acute or convalescent COVID-19. CDR3s include the opening cysteine and the closing phenylalanine or tryptophan. The order of the fields is clone size, V gene, CDR3 length, D gene, J gene, CDR3 DNA, CDR3 protein. A D gene is named only where the DNA matches it firmly. Clone sizes are given selectively: once, few, many, or a class where the clone is expanded.

clone_size: .
v_call: TRBV15
cdr3_length: 19
d_call: .
j_call: TRBJ2-6
cdr3_nt: TGTGCCACCAGCAGAGATATTGGGGGCCGTGGGTCTGGGGCCAACGTCCTGACTTTC
cdr3_aa: CATSRDIGGRGSGANVLTF

clone_size: few
v_call: TRBV5-1
cdr3_length: 15
d_call: TRBD1
j_call: TRBJ1-4
cdr3_nt: TGCGCCAGCAGCGCGTCGACAGGGGCTAATGAAAAACTGTTTTTT
cdr3_aa: CASSASTGANEKLFF

clone_size: .
v_call: TRBV10-3
cdr3_length: 13
d_call: .
j_call: TRBJ1-3
cdr3_nt: TGTGCCATCAGGGACAATTCTGGAAACACCATATATTTT
cdr3_aa: CAIRDNSGNTIYF

clone_size: few
v_call: TRBV6-5
cdr3_length: 15
d_call: TRBD1
j_call: TRBJ2-7
cdr3_nt: TGTGCCAGCATAGAGCCGGGACAGGGTCTCTACGAGCAGTACTTC
cdr3_aa: CASIEPGQGLYEQYF

clone_size: .
v_call: TRBV29-1
cdr3_length: 13
d_call: TRBD1
j_call: TRBJ1-1
cdr3_nt: TGCAGCGTTAGGGACAGGCGGAACACTGAAGCTTTCTTT
cdr3_aa: CSVRDRRNTEAFF

clone_size: .
v_call: TRBV7-8
cdr3_length: 16
d_call: .
j_call: TRBJ1-5
cdr3_nt: TGTGCCAGCAGCTTAGGTACAGGGTATAATAACCAGCCCCAGCATTTT
cdr3_aa: CASSLGTGYNNQPQHF

clone_size: .
v_call: TRBV3-1/TRBV3-2
cdr3_length: 16
d_call: TRBD2
j_call: TRBJ2-1
cdr3_nt: TGTGCCAGCAGCCAGGGGACTAGCGGGGGCCGAGGGGAGCAGTTCTTC
cdr3_aa: CASSQGTSGGRGEQFF

clone_size: .
v_call: TRBV5-1
cdr3_length: 15
d_call: .
j_call: TRBJ1-5
cdr3_nt: TGCGCCAGCCGCTACAGAGATTTCAGCAATCAGCCCCAGCATTTT
cdr3_aa: CASRYRDFSNQPQHF

clone_size: .
v_call: TRBV2
cdr3_length: 14
d_call: TRBD1
j_call: TRBJ1-2
cdr3_nt: TGTGCCAGCAGTGAACTTGGGACAGGCTATGGCTACACCTTC
cdr3_aa: CASSELGTGYGYTF

clone_size: .
v_call: TRBV18
cdr3_length: 19
d_call: TRBD1
j_call: TRBJ2-2
cdr3_nt: TGTGCCAGCTCACCACCACTGTGGGGCAGACAGGGGAACACCGGGGAGCTGTTTTTT
cdr3_aa: CASSPPLWGRQGNTGELFF

clone_size: .
v_call: TRBV29-1
cdr3_length: 12
d_call: TRBD1
j_call: TRBJ1-1
cdr3_nt: TGCAGCGCAGGGGGGGAGGGCACTGAAGCTTTCTTT
cdr3_aa: CSAGGEGTEAFF

clone_size: .
v_call: TRBV7-8
cdr3_length: 15
d_call: .
j_call: TRBJ1-2
cdr3_nt: TGTGCCAGCAGCTCCCGGGACAAGGGCAACTATGGCTACACCTTC
cdr3_aa: CASSSRDKGNYGYTF

clone_size: .
v_call: TRBV5-5
cdr3_length: 15
d_call: .
j_call: TRBJ1-4
cdr3_nt: TGTGCCAGCAGCACCCGGACAGCAACTAATGAAAAACTGTTTTTT
cdr3_aa: CASSTRTATNEKLFF

clone_size: .
v_call: TRBV19
cdr3_length: 14
d_call: .
j_call: TRBJ2-2
cdr3_nt: TGTGCCAGTAGGAGACTAGATCGGTCAGGGGAGCTGTTTTTT
cdr3_aa: CASRRLDRSGELFF

clone_size: .
v_call: TRBV10-3
cdr3_length: 12
d_call: .
j_call: TRBJ2-1
cdr3_nt: TGTGCCATCAGTGGCGGGGACAATGAGCAGTTCTTC
cdr3_aa: CAISGGDNEQFF

clone_size: once
v_call: TRBV11-2
cdr3_length: 14
d_call: .
j_call: TRBJ1-5
cdr3_nt: TGTGCCACCGCGAACAGGGCAAGAAATCAGCCCCAGCATTTT
cdr3_aa: CATANRARNQPQHF

clone_size: .
v_call: TRBV3-1/TRBV3-2
cdr3_length: 13
d_call: .
j_call: TRBJ1-1
cdr3_nt: TGTGCCAGCAGCCAAGACGGGGGGACTGAAGCTTTCTTT
cdr3_aa: CASSQDGGTEAFF

clone_size: .
v_call: TRBV7-2
cdr3_length: 14
d_call: TRBD1
j_call: TRBJ1-1
cdr3_nt: TGTGCCAGCAGCGAACAGGGGGCATCGGCTGAAGCTTTCTTT
cdr3_aa: CASSEQGASAEAFF

clone_size: .
v_call: TRBV27
cdr3_length: 17
d_call: .
j_call: TRBJ2-6
cdr3_nt: TGTGCCAGCAGTTCAAAGGGAGGACTCTCTGGGGCCAACGTCCTGACTTTC
cdr3_aa: CASSSKGGLSGANVLTF

clone_size: .
v_call: TRBV4-3
cdr3_length: 16
d_call: .
j_call: TRBJ2-2
cdr3_nt: TGCGCCAGCAGCCAAGGGGGCGGAACGAACACCGGGGAGCTGTTTTTT
cdr3_aa: CASSQGGGTNTGELFF

clone_size: .
v_call: TRBV7-8
cdr3_length: 19
d_call: TRBD2
j_call: TRBJ2-1
cdr3_nt: TGTGCCAGCAGCTCGGGGATAACTAGCGGGGGGCGTCCTTGGAATGAGCAGTTCTTC
cdr3_aa: CASSSGITSGGRPWNEQFF

clone_size: once
v_call: TRBV19
cdr3_length: 16
d_call: TRBD1
j_call: TRBJ2-1
cdr3_nt: TGTGCCAGTAGTATAAGGGACAGGGCCTCCTACAATGAGCAGTTCTTC
cdr3_aa: CASSIRDRASYNEQFF

clone_size: .
v_call: TRBV25-1
cdr3_length: 13
d_call: TRBD1
j_call: TRBJ1-5
cdr3_nt: TGTGCCAGCAGCCTGACAGGGCGCACCGACCAGCATTTT
cdr3_aa: CASSLTGRTDQHF

clone_size: few
v_call: TRBV19
cdr3_length: 13
d_call: .
j_call: TRBJ2-7
cdr3_nt: TGTGCCAGTAGTGCCCAGGGTAACTACGAGCAGTACTTC
cdr3_aa: CASSAQGNYEQYF

clone_size: once
v_call: TRBV9
cdr3_length: 16
d_call: .
j_call: TRBJ2-1
cdr3_nt: TGTGCCAGCCACCCCCGGGACACAGCTTGGGACAATGAGCAGTTCTTC
cdr3_aa: CASHPRDTAWDNEQFF

clone_size: .
v_call: TRBV7-9
cdr3_length: 15
d_call: TRBD1
j_call: TRBJ2-7
cdr3_nt: TGTGCCAGCAGCTTAGTTCCAGGGGGCGCGAGGGAGCAGTACTTC
cdr3_aa: CASSLVPGGAREQYF

clone_size: .
v_call: TRBV3-1/TRBV3-2
cdr3_length: 15
d_call: .
j_call: TRBJ2-3
cdr3_nt: TGTGCCAGCAGCCAAGACCCTCACAGGGCAAATACGCAGTATTTT
cdr3_aa: CASSQDPHRANTQYF

clone_size: .
v_call: TRBV14
cdr3_length: 22
d_call: TRBD1
j_call: TRBJ2-7
cdr3_nt: TGTGCCAGCAGCCCAGGACAGGGGGCGCTTCGGGGGCCGCTCTCGACCCTCTACGAGCAGTACTTC
cdr3_aa: CASSPGQGALRGPLSTLYEQYF

clone_size: once
v_call: TRBV5-1
cdr3_length: 13
d_call: .
j_call: TRBJ1-2
cdr3_nt: TGCGCCAGCAGCTTGGACAGGACACATGGCTACACCTTC
cdr3_aa: CASSLDRTHGYTF

clone_size: .
v_call: TRBV7-3
cdr3_length: 19
d_call: TRBD2
j_call: TRBJ2-5
cdr3_nt: TGTGCCAGCAGCTTAATAGGTGGCGGGGCTAGCGGGACCCAAGAGACCCAGTACTTC
cdr3_aa: CASSLIGGGASGTQETQYF

clone_size: .
v_call: TRBV6-5
cdr3_length: 16
d_call: TRBD2
j_call: TRBJ2-5
cdr3_nt: TGTGCCAGCAGTTACCGGACTAGCGGGGGGGCGGAGACCCAGTACTTC
cdr3_aa: CASSYRTSGGAETQYF

clone_size: .
v_call: TRBV5-6
cdr3_length: 15
d_call: .
j_call: TRBJ2-3
cdr3_nt: TGTGCCAGCAGCTTGGGACAGTCACCCGTGACTACGCAGTATTTT
cdr3_aa: CASSLGQSPVTTQYF

clone_size: .
v_call: TRBV6-1
cdr3_length: 13
d_call: .
j_call: TRBJ1-5
cdr3_nt: TGTGCCAGCAGTGAAATTGGGGAGACGGCCCAGCATTTT
cdr3_aa: CASSEIGETAQHF

clone_size: .
v_call: TRBV11-3
cdr3_length: 19
d_call: .
j_call: TRBJ1-2
cdr3_nt: TGTGCCAGCAGCTTGTTAGTCGTACGGAGAACGAAACCTAACTATGGCTACACCTTC
cdr3_aa: CASSLLVVRRTKPNYGYTF

clone_size: .
v_call: TRBV4-2
cdr3_length: 17
d_call: .
j_call: TRBJ1-2
cdr3_nt: TGTGCCAGCAGCCCCCAGCCGGGGGAGGGAAGAAACTATGGCTACACCTTC
cdr3_aa: CASSPQPGEGRNYGYTF

clone_size: .
v_call: TRBV19
cdr3_length: 14
d_call: TRBD1
j_call: TRBJ1-4
cdr3_nt: TGTGCCAGTAGTGCGACAGGGGGCGTCAAAAAACTGTTTTTT
cdr3_aa: CASSATGGVKKLFF

clone_size: .
v_call: TRBV6-2/TRBV6-3
cdr3_length: 15
d_call: .
j_call: TRBJ2-3
cdr3_nt: TGTGCCAGCAGTCTCCTCGGTCTCGGCACAGATACGCAGTATTTT
cdr3_aa: CASSLLGLGTDTQYF

clone_size: .
v_call: TRBV7-9
cdr3_length: 14
d_call: TRBD2
j_call: TRBJ2-3
cdr3_nt: TGTGCCAGCATAAGCGGGGGGAGCACAGATACGCAGTATTTT
cdr3_aa: CASISGGSTDTQYF

clone_size: .
v_call: TRBV18
cdr3_length: 16
d_call: TRBD1
j_call: TRBJ2-7
cdr3_nt: TGTGCCAGCTCGACGGGGCCGGGACAGGAGTCCTACGAGCAGTACTTC
cdr3_aa: CASSTGPGQESYEQYF

clone_size: .
v_call: TRBV10-3
cdr3_length: 13
d_call: .
j_call: TRBJ1-1
cdr3_nt: TGTGCCATCAGCCAGGGAATGAACACTGAAGCTTTCTTT
cdr3_aa: CAISQGMNTEAFF

clone_size: .
v_call: TRBV18
cdr3_length: 14
d_call: .
j_call: TRBJ1-4
cdr3_nt: TGTGCCAGCTCACCACAGGGGAATAGGGAAAAACTGTTTTTT
cdr3_aa: CASSPQGNREKLFF

clone_size: few
v_call: TRBV6-2/TRBV6-3
cdr3_length: 12
d_call: .
j_call: TRBJ1-4
cdr3_nt: TGTGCCAGCAGTCGCCAGGGAGAAAAACTGTTTTTT
cdr3_aa: CASSRQGEKLFF

clone_size: .
v_call: TRBV19
cdr3_length: 13
d_call: .
j_call: TRBJ2-7
cdr3_nt: TGTGCCAGGGTAACACGGAGCTCCTACGAGCAGTACTTC
cdr3_aa: CARVTRSSYEQYF

clone_size: once
v_call: TRBV7-3
cdr3_length: 12
d_call: .
j_call: TRBJ2-3
cdr3_nt: TGTGCCAGCAGCACTAAGGGGGATACGCAGTATTTT
cdr3_aa: CASSTKGDTQYF

clone_size: once
v_call: TRBV5-1
cdr3_length: 16
d_call: TRBD2
j_call: TRBJ2-5
cdr3_nt: TGCGCCAGCAGCTTTCGGGCGGGAGGGCCGCAAGAGACCCAGTACTTC
cdr3_aa: CASSFRAGGPQETQYF

clone_size: .
v_call: TRBV15
cdr3_length: 16
d_call: TRBD1
j_call: TRBJ1-2
cdr3_nt: TGTGCCACCAGCAGAGATGTGGGACAGGGGTCCTATGGCTACACCTTC
cdr3_aa: CATSRDVGQGSYGYTF

clone_size: .
v_call: TRBV7-2
cdr3_length: 15
d_call: TRBD2
j_call: TRBJ2-5
cdr3_nt: TGTGCCAGCAGCCAGGGACTAGCGGGAGAGAAGACCCAGTACTTC
cdr3_aa: CASSQGLAGEKTQYF

clone_size: .
v_call: TRBV18
cdr3_length: 14
d_call: .
j_call: TRBJ2-5
cdr3_nt: TGTGCCAGCAAAGGACAGTATAGTCAAGAGACCCAGTACTTC
cdr3_aa: CASKGQYSQETQYF

clone_size: .
v_call: TRBV7-9
cdr3_length: 14
d_call: .
j_call: TRBJ1-1
cdr3_nt: TGTGCCAGCATCCCCCGGGGGGCAGGAACTGAAGCTTTCTTT
cdr3_aa: CASIPRGAGTEAFF

clone_size: .
v_call: TRBV7-3
cdr3_length: 17
d_call: TRBD2
j_call: TRBJ2-1
cdr3_nt: TGTGCCAGCAGCTTAAAGGCTAGCGGAGACTCCTACAATGAGCAGTTCTTC
cdr3_aa: CASSLKASGDSYNEQFF

clone_size: .
v_call: TRBV21-1
cdr3_length: 16
d_call: .
j_call: TRBJ2-3
cdr3_nt: TGTGCCAGCAGCAATCGTAGCGGGAAAGGGAAAGATACGCAGTATTTT
cdr3_aa: CASSNRSGKGKDTQYF

clone_size: .
v_call: TRBV3-1/TRBV3-2
cdr3_length: 18
d_call: TRBD1
j_call: TRBJ2-2
cdr3_nt: TGTGCCAGCAGCCAAGAAGGACGGGACAGGGACGGAACCGGGGAGCTGTTTTTT
cdr3_aa: CASSQEGRDRDGTGELFF